This entry features one T cell receptor beta chain sequence. These data are taken from a study of blood T cell repertoires in COVID-19. Looking at the study overall: COVID-19 samples collected from the United States, Italy and Spain covered acute and convalescent phases. Nucleic acid was either cDNA or gDNA, and it came from T cells, B-cell-depleted T cells, or PBMCs.

Trimming pared 3 bases from V and 4 bases from J, leaving 20 bases between. CDR3 length: 17 residues. CDR1 and CDR2 (germline): SGDLS, YYNGEE. Authors' analysis steps: Nucleated cell counts were estimated from reference gene primer amplification. Sequencing used immunoSEQ multiplex PCR; TCRdb keeps in-frame clones, though not all of them. From that table come the V and J calls and clone size; the DNA was used to work out D and trimming. The data show under 300,000 clones, with 65% to 85% seen just once and around 5.5% held by the top ten. Sequencing was done on a sample of peripheral blood. V usage is TRBV9 and J usage is TRBJ2-1, with TRBD2 as a possible D gene (6 bases). This sequence originates from a human donor in a cohort sampled during active COVID-19. CDR3 residues: CASSGLAGSDLYNEQFF. In nucleotides, the CDR3 is TGTGCCAGCAGCGGGCTTGCGGGGAGCGATTTATACAATGAGCAGTTCTTC.